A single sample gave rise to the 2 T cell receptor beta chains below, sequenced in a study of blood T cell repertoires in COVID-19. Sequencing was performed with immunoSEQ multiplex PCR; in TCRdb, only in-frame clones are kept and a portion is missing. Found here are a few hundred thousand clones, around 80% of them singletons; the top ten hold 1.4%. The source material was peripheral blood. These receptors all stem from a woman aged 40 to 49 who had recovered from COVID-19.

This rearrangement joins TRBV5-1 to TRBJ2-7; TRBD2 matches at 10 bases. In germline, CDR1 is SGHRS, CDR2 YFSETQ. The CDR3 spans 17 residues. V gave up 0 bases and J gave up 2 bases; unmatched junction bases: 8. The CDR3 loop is CASSLVLAGDFTYEQYF. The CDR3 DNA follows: TGCGCCAGCAGCTTGGTGCTAGCGGGGGACTTTACCTACGAGCAGTACTTC.

In DNA, the CDR3 is TGTGCCAGCAGCTCAACGCCGGGACTAGCGGGCCATGAGCAGTTCTTC. Protein: CASSSTPGLAGHEQFF. The chain uses TRBV7-9 and TRBJ2-1; 12 bases align to TRBD2. The germline CDR1 and CDR2 sequences are SEHNR and FQNEAQ (reference sequence). The CDR3 length is 16 residues. With 4 bases clipped from V and 8 bases from J, the junction kept 9 bases outside the gene matches.